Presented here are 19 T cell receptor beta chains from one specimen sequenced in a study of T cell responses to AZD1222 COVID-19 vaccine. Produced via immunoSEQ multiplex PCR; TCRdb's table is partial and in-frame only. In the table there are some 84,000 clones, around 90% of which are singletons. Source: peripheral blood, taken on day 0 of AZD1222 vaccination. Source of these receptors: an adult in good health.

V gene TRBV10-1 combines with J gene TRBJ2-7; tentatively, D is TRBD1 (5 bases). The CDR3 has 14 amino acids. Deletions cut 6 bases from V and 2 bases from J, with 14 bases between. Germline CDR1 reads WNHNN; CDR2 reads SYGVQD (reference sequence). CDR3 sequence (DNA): TGCGCCAGCAGCCCCGTCGACAGAGCCTACGAGCAGTACTTC. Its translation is CASSPVDRAYEQYF.

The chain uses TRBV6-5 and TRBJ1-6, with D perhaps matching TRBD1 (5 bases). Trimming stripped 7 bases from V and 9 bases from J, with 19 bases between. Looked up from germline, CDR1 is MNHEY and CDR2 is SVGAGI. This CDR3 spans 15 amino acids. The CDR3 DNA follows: TGTGCCAGCACCTGGTCGGCTACAGGAGGTTCACCCCTCCACTTT. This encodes CASTWSATGGSPLHF.

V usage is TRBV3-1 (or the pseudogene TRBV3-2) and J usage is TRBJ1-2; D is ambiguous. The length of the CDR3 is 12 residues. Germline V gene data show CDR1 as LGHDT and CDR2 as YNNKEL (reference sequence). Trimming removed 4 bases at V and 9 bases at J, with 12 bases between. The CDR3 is CASSPDGNSYTF. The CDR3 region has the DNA TGTGCCAGCAGCCCCGACGGTAATAGCTACACCTTC.

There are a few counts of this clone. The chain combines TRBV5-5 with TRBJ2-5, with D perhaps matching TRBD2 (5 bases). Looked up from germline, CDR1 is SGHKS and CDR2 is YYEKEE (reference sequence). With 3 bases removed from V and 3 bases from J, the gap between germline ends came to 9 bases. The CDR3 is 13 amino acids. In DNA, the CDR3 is TGTGCCAGCAGCTCCCCGGGGAAAGAGACCCAGTACTTC. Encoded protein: CASSSPGKETQYF.

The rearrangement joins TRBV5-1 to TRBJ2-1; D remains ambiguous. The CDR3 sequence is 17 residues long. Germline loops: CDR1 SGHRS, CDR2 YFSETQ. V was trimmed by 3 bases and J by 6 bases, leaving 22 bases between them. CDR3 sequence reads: CASSSTSTVQLANEQFF. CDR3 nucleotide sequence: TGCGCCAGCAGCTCCACATCGACCGTCCAGCTTGCCAATGAGCAGTTCTTC.

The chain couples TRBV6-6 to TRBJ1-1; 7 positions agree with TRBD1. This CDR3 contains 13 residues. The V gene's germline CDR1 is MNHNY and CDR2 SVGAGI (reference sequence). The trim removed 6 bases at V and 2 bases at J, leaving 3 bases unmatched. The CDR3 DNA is TGTGCCAGCAGACGGGACAGTAACACTGAAGCTTTCTTT. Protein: CASRRDSNTEAFF.

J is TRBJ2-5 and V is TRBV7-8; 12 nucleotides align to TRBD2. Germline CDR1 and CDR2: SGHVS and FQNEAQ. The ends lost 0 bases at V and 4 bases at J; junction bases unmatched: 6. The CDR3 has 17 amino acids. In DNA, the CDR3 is TGTGCCAGCAGCTTAGCGCGACTAGCGGGAGAGTCAGAGACCCAGTACTTC. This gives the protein CASSLARLAGESETQYF.

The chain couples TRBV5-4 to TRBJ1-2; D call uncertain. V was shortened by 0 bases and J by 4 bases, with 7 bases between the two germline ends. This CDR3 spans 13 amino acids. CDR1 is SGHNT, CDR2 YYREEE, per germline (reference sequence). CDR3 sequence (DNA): TGTGCCAGCAGCTTGGAGGTCGGCTATGGCTACACCTTC. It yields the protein CASSLEVGYGYTF.

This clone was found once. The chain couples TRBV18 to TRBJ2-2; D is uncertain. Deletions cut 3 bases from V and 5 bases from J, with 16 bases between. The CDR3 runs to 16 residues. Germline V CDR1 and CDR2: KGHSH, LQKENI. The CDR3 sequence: CASSPHAPLRTGELFF. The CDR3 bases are TGTGCCAGCTCACCTCACGCCCCCCTTCGAACCGGGGAGCTGTTTTTT. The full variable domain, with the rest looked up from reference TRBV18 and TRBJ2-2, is NAGVMQNPRHLVRRRGQEARLRCSPMKGHSHVYWYRQLPEEGLKFMVYLQKENIIDESGMPKERFSAEFPKEGPSILRIQQVVRGDSAAYFCASSPHAPLRTGELFFGEGSRLTVL.

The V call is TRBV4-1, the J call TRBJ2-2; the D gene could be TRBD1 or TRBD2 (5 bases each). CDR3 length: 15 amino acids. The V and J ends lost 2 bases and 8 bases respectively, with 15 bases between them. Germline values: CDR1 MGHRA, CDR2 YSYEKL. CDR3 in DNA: TGCGCCAGCAGCCAACCGGGGCTTCCAAGGGGGGAGCTGTTTTTT. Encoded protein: CASSQPGLPRGELFF.

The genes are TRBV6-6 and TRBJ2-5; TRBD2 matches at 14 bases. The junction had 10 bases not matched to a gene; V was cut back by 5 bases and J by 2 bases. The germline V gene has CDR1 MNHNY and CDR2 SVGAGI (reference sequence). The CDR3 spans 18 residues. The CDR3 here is CASSPRGLAGAFQETQYF. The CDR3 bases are TGTGCCAGCAGTCCCCGGGGACTAGCGGGAGCGTTTCAAGAGACCCAGTACTTC.

This chain's CDR3 is CASSPGQGVGYTF. Here the CDR3 DNA reads TGTGCCAGTAGTCCGGGACAGGGCGTCGGCTACACCTTC. The genes are TRBV19 and TRBJ1-2; 9 positions match TRBD1. This CDR3 has 13 residues. V lost 5 bases, J lost 8 bases, and 6 bases stayed unmatched. The germline V gene encodes CDR1 LNHDA and CDR2 SQIVND (reference sequence).

CDR3 sequence: CASSLSDQGSNSPLHF. In nucleotides, the CDR3 is TGTGCCAGCAGCCTCAGCGACCAGGGCTCTAATTCACCCCTCCACTTT. This chain uses TRBV14 with TRBJ1-6; possible D gene TRBD1, 5 bases. V was pared by 4 bases and J by 6 bases, with 16 bases between. Germline values: CDR1 SGHDN, CDR2 FVKESK. This CDR3 has 16 residues.

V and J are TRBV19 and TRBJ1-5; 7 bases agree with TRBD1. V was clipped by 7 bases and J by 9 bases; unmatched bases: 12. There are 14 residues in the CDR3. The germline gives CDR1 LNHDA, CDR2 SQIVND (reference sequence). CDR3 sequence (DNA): TGTGCCAGTACCGAACAGGGGACGACGGGGCCCCAGCATTTT. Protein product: CASTEQGTTGPQHF.

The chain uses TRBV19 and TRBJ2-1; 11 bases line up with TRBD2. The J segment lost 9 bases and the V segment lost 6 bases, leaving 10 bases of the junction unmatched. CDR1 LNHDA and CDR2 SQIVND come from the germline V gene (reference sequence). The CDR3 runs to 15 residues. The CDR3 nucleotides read TGTGCCAGTAGGACGACTAGCGGGATTAGCGGTGAGCAGTTCTTC. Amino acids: CASRTTSGISGEQFF. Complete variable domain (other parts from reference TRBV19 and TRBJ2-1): DGGITQSPKYLFRKEGQNVTLSCEQNLNHDAMYWYRQDPGQGLRLIYYSQIVNDFQKGDIAEGYSVSREKKESFPLTVTSAQKNPTAFYLCASRTTSGISGEQFFGPGTRLTVL.

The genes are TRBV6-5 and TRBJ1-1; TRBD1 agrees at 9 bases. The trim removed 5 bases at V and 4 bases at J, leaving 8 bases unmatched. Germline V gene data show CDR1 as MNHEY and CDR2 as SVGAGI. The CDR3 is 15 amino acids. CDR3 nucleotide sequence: TGTGCCAGCAGTCTACACCGACAGGGGGTCACTGAAGCTTTCTTT. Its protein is CASSLHRQGVTEAFF.

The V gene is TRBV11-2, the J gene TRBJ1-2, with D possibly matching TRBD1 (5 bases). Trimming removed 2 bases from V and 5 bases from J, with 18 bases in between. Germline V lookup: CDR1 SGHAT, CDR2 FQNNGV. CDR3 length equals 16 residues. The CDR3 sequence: CASSLLRRDFRYGYTF. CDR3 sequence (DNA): TGTGCCAGCAGCTTATTGAGAAGGGACTTTAGATATGGCTACACCTTC.

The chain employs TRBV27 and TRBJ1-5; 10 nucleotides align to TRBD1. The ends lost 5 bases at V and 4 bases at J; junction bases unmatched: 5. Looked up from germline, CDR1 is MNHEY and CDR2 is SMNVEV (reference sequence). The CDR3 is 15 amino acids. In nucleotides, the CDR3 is TGTGCCAGCAGTGCCCGACAGGGGGCGAATCAGCCCCAGCATTTT. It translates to CASSARQGANQPQHF.

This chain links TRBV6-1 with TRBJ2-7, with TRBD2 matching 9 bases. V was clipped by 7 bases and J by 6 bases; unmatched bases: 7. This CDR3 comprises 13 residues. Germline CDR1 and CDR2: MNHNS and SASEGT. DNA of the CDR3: TGTGCCAGCAAAATAGCGGGAGTGGGCGAGCAGTACTTC. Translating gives CASKIAGVGEQYF.